A single sample gave rise to the 8 T cell receptor beta chains below, sequenced in a study of T cells after yellow fever vaccination. TCRdb reanalysed the 5' RACE reads using MiXCR and keeps one entry per CDR3 protein. The data hold approximately 260,000 distinct CDR3 sequences, with about 5% observed a single time. Sample: CD4+ T cells sorted from PBMCs, taken on the day of the yellow fever booster vaccination. Source of these receptors: a man between 18 and 35 years old who received the YFV17D yellow fever vaccine.

The sample holds a few counts of this clonotype. J is TRBJ2-1 and V is TRBV20-1; 8 bases fit TRBD1. Germline V gene sequence: CDR1 DFQATT, CDR2 SNEGSKA (reference sequence). Trimming at V came to 7 bases and at J to 5 bases, leaving 7 bases not matched to a gene. The length of the CDR3 is 13 residues. CDR3 sequence: CSVPGQAHNEQFF. CDR3 sequence (DNA): TGCAGTGTACCGGGACAGGCTCACAATGAGCAGTTCTTC.

In its sample, this clonotype was seen a few times. The chain couples TRBV6-1 to TRBJ2-7; D is perhaps TRBD1 or TRBD2 (6 bases each). Germline lookup yields CDR1 MNHNS and CDR2 SASEGT. Trimming took off 4 bases at V and 4 bases at J, with 11 bases between the two ends. This CDR3 has 13 amino acids. The CDR3 DNA sequence: TGTGCCAGCAGTGCCGGGGGCTTATACGAGCAGTACTTC. It encodes CASSAGGLYEQYF.

This clonotype was observed a handful of times. The V call is TRBV7-9, the J call TRBJ2-3, with 8 bases identical to TRBD2. CDR3 length: 16 residues. With 6 bases clipped from V and 0 bases from J, the junction kept 8 bases outside the gene matches. In germline, CDR1 is SEHNR, CDR2 FQNEAQ (reference sequence). CDR3 in amino acids: CASSPIAGSSTDTQYF. In nucleotides, the CDR3 is TGTGCCAGCAGTCCGATAGCGGGGAGTAGCACAGATACGCAGTATTTT.

V is TRBV3-1 and J is TRBJ2-2; D possibly corresponds to TRBD2 (6 bases). The CDR3 spans 15 residues. V shed 3 bases and J shed 0 bases, with 8 bases lying between them. Germline V gives CDR1 LGHDT, CDR2 YNNKEL (reference sequence). The CDR3 reads CASSQGGSNTGELFF. CDR3 coding DNA: TGTGCCAGCAGCCAGGGGGGATCGAACACCGGGGAGCTGTTTTTT.

This clonotype was seen many times. This chain joins TRBV5-1 and TRBJ1-1; possibly TRBD1 for D (6 bases). Germline V gene data show CDR1 as SGHRS and CDR2 as YFSETQ. The CDR3 has 14 residues. Trimming shortened V by 0 bases and J by 5 bases, and 11 bases separated the two germline ends. CDR3 residues: CASSLVGGATEAFF. DNA of the CDR3: TGCGCCAGCAGCTTGGTCGGGGGCGCAACTGAAGCTTTCTTT.

There are many counts of this clonotype. This chain uses TRBV4-1 with TRBJ2-7; a weak D match, TRBD1 (5 bases). The CDR3 totals 15 residues. The germline V gene has CDR1 MGHRA and CDR2 YSYEKL. Trimming removed 0 bases from V and 4 bases from J, with 13 bases in between. CDR3 nucleotide sequence: TGCGCCAGCAGCCAAGATCCCGGAAGGGGATACGAGCAGTACTTC. This sequence encodes CASSQDPGRGYEQYF.

This clonotype appeared a few times. V and J are TRBV4-2 and TRBJ2-5; D may be TRBD1 (6 bases). Germline V gives CDR1 LGHNA, CDR2 YNFKEQ. V gave up 4 bases and J gave up 10 bases, with 22 bases separating them. The CDR3 sequence is 15 residues long. CDR3: CASSPRSVGAGDQYF. Written as DNA, the CDR3 is TGTGCCAGCAGCCCGCGGTCGGTGGGGGCGGGCGACCAGTACTTC.

This clonotype occurred many times. The chain joins TRBV12-3 or TRBV12-4 to TRBJ2-5; 8 nucleotides agree with TRBD2. This CDR3 spans 13 amino acids. V lost 6 bases, J lost 5 bases, and 5 bases stayed unmatched. For the CDR3, the DNA is TGTGCCAGCAGGGGACTAGGATTGGAGACCCAGTACTTC. Protein: CASRGLGLETQYF.